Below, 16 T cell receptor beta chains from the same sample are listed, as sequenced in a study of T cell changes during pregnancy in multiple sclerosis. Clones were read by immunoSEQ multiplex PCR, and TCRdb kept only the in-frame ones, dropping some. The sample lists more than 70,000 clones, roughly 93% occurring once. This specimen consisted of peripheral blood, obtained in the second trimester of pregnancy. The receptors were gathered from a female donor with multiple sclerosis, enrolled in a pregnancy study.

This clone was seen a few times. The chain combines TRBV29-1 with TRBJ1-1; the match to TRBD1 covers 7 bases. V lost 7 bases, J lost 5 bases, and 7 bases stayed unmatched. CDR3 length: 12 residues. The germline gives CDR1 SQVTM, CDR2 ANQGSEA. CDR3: CSAPLQGTEAFF. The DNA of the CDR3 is TGCAGCGCCCCGCTACAGGGGACTGAAGCTTTCTTT. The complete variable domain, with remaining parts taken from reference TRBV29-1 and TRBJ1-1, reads SAVISQKPSRDICQRGTSLTIQCQVDSQVTMMFWYRQQPGQSLTLIATANQGSEATYESGFVIDKFPISRPNLTFSTLTVSNMSPEDSSIYLCSAPLQGTEAFFGQGTRLTVV.

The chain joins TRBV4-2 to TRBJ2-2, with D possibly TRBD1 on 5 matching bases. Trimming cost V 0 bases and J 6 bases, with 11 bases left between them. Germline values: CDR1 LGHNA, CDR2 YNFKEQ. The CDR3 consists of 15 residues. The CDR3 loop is CASSQDEAGPGELFF. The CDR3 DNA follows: TGTGCCAGCAGCCAAGATGAGGCAGGGCCCGGGGAGCTGTTTTTT.

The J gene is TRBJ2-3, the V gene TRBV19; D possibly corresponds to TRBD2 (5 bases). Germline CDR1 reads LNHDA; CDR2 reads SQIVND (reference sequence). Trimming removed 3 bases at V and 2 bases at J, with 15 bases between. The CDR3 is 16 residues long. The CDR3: CASSIRNWTPTDTQYF. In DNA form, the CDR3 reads TGTGCCAGTAGTATTAGGAACTGGACTCCCACAGATACGCAGTATTTT.

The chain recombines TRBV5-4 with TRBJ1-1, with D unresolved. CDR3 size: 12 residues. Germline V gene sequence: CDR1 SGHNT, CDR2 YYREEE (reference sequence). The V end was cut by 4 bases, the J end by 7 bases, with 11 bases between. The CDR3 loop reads CASSRARGEAFF. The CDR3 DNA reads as TGTGCCAGCAGCCGGGCCCGGGGTGAAGCTTTCTTT.

The CDR3 coding sequence is TGTGCCAGCAGCCATTCCGCGGGAGGGCGACAGACCCAGTACTTC. Amino acids: CASSHSAGGRQTQYF. This chain uses TRBV6-5 with TRBJ2-5; the match to TRBD2 covers 9 bases. The CDR3 runs to 15 residues. Germline V gene lookup returns CDR1 MNHEY and CDR2 SVGAGI. With V trimmed by 6 bases and J by 6 bases, 11 bases remained unmatched.

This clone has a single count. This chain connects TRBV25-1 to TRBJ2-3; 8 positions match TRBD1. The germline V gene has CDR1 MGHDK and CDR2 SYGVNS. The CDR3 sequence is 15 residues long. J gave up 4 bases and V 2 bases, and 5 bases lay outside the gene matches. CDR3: CASSEQGANPDTQYF. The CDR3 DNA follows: TGTGCCAGCAGTGAACAGGGGGCTAATCCAGATACGCAGTATTTT.

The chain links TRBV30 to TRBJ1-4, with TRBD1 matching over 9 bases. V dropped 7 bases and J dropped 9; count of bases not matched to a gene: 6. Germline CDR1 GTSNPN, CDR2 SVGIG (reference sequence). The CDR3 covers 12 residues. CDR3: CAYRDRAQKLFF. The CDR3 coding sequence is TGTGCCTACCGGGACAGGGCGCAAAAACTGTTTTTT.

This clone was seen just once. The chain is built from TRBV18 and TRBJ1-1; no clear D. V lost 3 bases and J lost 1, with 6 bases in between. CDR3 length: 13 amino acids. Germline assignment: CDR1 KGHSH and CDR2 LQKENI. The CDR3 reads CASSPNGNTEAFF. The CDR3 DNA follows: TGTGCCAGCTCACCTAACGGGAACACTGAAGCTTTCTTT.

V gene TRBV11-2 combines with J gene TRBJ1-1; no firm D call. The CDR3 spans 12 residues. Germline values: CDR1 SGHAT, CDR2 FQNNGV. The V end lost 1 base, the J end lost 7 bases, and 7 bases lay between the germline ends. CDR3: CASSLVESEAFF. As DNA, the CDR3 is TGTGCCAGCAGCTTAGTTGAGAGTGAAGCTTTCTTT.

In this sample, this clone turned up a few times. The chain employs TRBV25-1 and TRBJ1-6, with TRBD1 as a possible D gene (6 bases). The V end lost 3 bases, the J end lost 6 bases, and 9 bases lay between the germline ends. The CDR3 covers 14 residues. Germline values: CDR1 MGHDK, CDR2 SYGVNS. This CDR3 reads CASSEHRVNSPLHF. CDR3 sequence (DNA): TGTGCCAGCAGTGAGCACAGGGTTAATTCACCCCTCCACTTT.

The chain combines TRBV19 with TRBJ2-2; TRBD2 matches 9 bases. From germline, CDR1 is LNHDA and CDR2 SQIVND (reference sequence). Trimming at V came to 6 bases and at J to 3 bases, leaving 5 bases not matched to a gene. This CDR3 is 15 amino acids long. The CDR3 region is CASRVAGVDTGELFF. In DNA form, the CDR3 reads TGTGCCAGTAGGGTAGCGGGGGTGGACACCGGGGAGCTGTTTTTT.

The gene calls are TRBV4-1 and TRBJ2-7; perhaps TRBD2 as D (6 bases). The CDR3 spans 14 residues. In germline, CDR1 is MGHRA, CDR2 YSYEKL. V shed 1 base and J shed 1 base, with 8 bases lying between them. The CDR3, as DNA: TGCGCCAGCAGCCAAGGGGGGGTTTCCTACGAGCAGTACTTC. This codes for CASSQGGVSYEQYF.

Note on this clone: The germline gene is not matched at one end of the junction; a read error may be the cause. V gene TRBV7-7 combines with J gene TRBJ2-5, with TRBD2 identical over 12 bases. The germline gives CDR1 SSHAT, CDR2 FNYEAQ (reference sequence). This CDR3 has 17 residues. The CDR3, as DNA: TGTGCTAGCAGCTTATCTAGCGGGGGGGCCGGGGGAGAGACCCAGTACTTC. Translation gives CASSLSSGGAGGETQYF.

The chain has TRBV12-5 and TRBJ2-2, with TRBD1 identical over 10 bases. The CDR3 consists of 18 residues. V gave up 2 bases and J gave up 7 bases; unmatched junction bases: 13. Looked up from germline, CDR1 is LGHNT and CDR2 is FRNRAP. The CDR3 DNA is TGTGCTAGTGGTTTGAGGTCCGGGACAGGGGAGTACGGCGGGGAGCTGTTTTTT. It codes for CASGLRSGTGEYGGELFF.

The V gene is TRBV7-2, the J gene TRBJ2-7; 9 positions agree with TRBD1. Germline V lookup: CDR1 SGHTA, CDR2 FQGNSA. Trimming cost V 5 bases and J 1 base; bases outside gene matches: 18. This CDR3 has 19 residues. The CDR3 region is CASSLSLPRTGGLSYEQYF. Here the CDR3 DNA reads TGTGCCAGCAGCCTATCGTTGCCCCGAACAGGGGGCTTATCCTACGAGCAGTACTTC.

CDR3 bases: TGTGCCAGCAGAAGGACTAGCGGCTACGAGCAGTACTTC. Translating it yields CASRRTSGYEQYF. V is TRBV25-1 and J is TRBJ2-7, with 10 bases matching TRBD2. Germline V lookup: CDR1 MGHDK, CDR2 SYGVNS. This CDR3 comprises 13 residues. V gave up 6 bases and J gave up 3 bases; unmatched junction bases: 2.